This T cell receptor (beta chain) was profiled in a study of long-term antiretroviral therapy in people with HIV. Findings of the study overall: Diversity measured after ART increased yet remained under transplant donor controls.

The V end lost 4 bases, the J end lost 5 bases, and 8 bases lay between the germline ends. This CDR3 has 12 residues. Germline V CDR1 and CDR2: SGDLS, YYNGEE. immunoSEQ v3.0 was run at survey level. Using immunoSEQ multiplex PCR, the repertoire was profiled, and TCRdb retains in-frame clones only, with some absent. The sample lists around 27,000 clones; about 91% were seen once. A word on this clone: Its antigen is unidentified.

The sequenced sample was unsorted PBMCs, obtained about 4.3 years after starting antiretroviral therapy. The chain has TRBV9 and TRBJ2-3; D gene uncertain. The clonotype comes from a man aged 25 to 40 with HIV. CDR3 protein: CASSPDVDTQYF. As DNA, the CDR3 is TGTGCCAGCAGCCCGGACGTAGATACGCAGTATTTT.